This TCR beta chain stems from a study of Graves' ophthalmopathy and Graves' hyperthyroidism. Patients in the hyperthyroidism group, adults aged 18 to 65, were newly diagnosed, under 2 months' duration. A word on this clonotype: Its antigen is not identified.

Amplified TCR beta CDR3 regions were obtained using RNA transcripts as template. A first-round RT-PCR used HTBI primers, followed by a second-round multiplex PCR. TCRdb reprocessed the multiplex PCR reads via MiXCR and lists one record per CDR3 protein. Here the sample spans roughly 600,000 distinct CDR3 sequences, roughly 39% being singletons. Overall study results and limits: Blood repertoires reportedly contained most expanded thyroid clonotypes above 0.001 frequency. It was with roughly 70% sensitivity and 72.22% specificity that the model predicted ophthalmopathy progression.

Germline loops: CDR1 SQVTM, CDR2 ANQGSEA. V gave up 4 bases and J gave up 0 bases; unmatched junction bases: 7. The CDR3 covers 15 residues. This receptor was obtained from an adult man with Graves' hyperthyroidism. The chain links TRBV29-1 to TRBJ1-2, with 8 bases lining up with TRBD1. The material sequenced was peripheral blood or thyroid tissue (not recorded which). CDR3 sequence (DNA): TGCAGCGTTGGGATTGGGACAGGCACTAACTATGGCTACACCTTC. The encoded protein is CSVGIGTGTNYGYTF.